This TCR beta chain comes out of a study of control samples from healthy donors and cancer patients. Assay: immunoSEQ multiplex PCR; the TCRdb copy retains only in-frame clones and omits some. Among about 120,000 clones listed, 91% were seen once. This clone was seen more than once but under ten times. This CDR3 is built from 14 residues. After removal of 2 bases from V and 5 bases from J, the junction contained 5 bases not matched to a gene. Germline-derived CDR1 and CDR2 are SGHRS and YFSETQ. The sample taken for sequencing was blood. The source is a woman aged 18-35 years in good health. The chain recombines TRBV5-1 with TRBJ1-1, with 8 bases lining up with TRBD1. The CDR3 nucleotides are TGCGCCAGCAGCTTCGGACAGGGCGGGACTGAAGCTTTCTTT. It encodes CASSFGQGGTEAFF.